This T cell receptor beta chain was identified during a study of regulatory T cells in long-lasting Graves disease. To note about this clonotype: The antigen remains unidentified.

V was trimmed by 9 bases and J by 1 base, leaving 9 bases between them. The CDR3 extends over 13 amino acids. Noted time point: persistent/refractory GD, antithyroid drugs over 5 years with positive TRAb. Scientists built the TCR library using RNA that was extracted from PBMCs. CDR3-region Arm-PCR and iRepertoire HTBI primers produced the TCR beta libraries. Via MiXCR, TCRdb re-called the multiplex PCR reads, giving one row per CDR3 protein. This repertoire shows fewer than 450,000 distinct CDR3 sequences, less than 25% found once; its top ten account for 20% to 25%. Whole-study results and caveats: Preferential use of TRBV28, TRBJ1-2 and TRBJ2-5 was seen in persistent disease.

The material sequenced was peripheral blood mononuclear cells (PBMCs), taken when the disease was refractory, from a patient treated with antithyroid drugs. This TCR came from a female donor with Graves disease. The chain combines TRBV12-3 or TRBV12-4 with TRBJ1-4; unclear D gene. CDR3 residues: CASGEETNEKLFF. CDR3 DNA: TGTGCCAGTGGCGAGGAAACTAATGAAAAACTGTTTTTT.